The T cell receptor (beta chain) described here comes from a study of T cell repertoires in cytomegalovirus infection. Study at large: Indications came from public TCR beta signatures; they pointed to CMV infection and to a matching HLA type. Broader study findings: Cumulated frequencies of public TCR beta families served to identify carriers of CMV plus the relevant HLA.

TCRdb recomputed calls from the reads with MiXCR, one row per CDR3 protein. The table includes tens of thousands of distinct CDR3 sequences, 20% to 25% detected once. V was shortened by 7 bases and J by 2 bases, with 22 bases between the two germline ends. The V gene's germline CDR1 is MNHEY and CDR2 SVGEGT. CDR3 length: 17 residues. Worth noting for this clonotype: Its antigen is as yet unknown.

The material sequenced was PBMCs, sequenced either directly or after in vitro stimulation (not recorded which). The chain uses TRBV6-2 or TRBV6-3 and TRBJ2-3; possibly TRBD2 for D (5 bases). The receptor was isolated from a human donor in good health (CMV status not recorded). Some clones in this sample may be carry-over from other donors' samples. The CDR3: CASKGSDSRFLTDTQYF. The CDR3 DNA reads TGTGCCAGCAAGGGCTCGGACTCACGGTTCCTCACAGATACGCAGTATTTT.